This TCR beta chain is from a study of T-cell memory formation after mild COVID-19. Study at large: There were largely donor-specific TCR clusters. Study-wide results and limits: CD4+ clones that contracted lay mainly in CM and EM; CD8+ ones lay in EMRA.

Trimming pared 1 base from V and 9 bases from J, leaving 7 bases between. Germline V gives CDR1 LGHDT, CDR2 YNNKEL (reference sequence). This CDR3 comprises 12 residues. At least ten counts were recorded for this clonotype. Its antigen is currently unknown. 5'RACE with constant-segment primers built TCRalpha and TCRbeta cDNA libraries with UMIs. TCRdb re-analysed the 5' RACE reads in MiXCR, keeping a single row per CDR3 protein. This table holds about 320,000 distinct CDR3 sequences, about 13% found once. What was sequenced was PBMCs or a T cell subset sorted from them (not recorded which). This chain uses TRBV3-1 with TRBJ2-4, with D unresolved. The TCR originated in a man between 18 and 35 years old who had mild COVID-19 (a few samples of this study predate the infection). Cell type and time point are not known. The CDR3 DNA sequence: TGTGCCAGCAGCCAAGTTGAGCGCATTCAGTACTTC. Protein product: CASSQVERIQYF.